The 15 T cell receptor beta chains presented below share a single source sample, sequenced in a study of Tregs in tolerant kidney transplant recipients. TCRdb's table, derived via immunoSEQ multiplex PCR, lists solely in-frame clones and lacks some. This repertoire includes about 14,000 clones. Related graft donors supplied nonmyeloablative bone marrow transplants, and mixed chimerism was transient. The specimen comprised CD8+ T cells from blood (PBMCs), sampled 6 months after the transplant. The origin of the receptors is a human patient who received a combined kidney and bone marrow transplant. Some T cells may trace back to the graft donor.

Worth noting for this clone: The CDR3 is cut off 3 residues early in the read; its end comes from the germline J gene. The chain uses TRBV5-6 and TRBJ2-3; D remains unclear. The CDR3 sequence is 11 residues long. Germline V gene data show CDR1 as SGHDT and CDR2 as YYEEEE. The CDR3 is CASSFGATQYF. The DNA read from the CDR3 is TGTGCCAGCAGCTTCGGAGCGACG.

A remark on this clone: The CDR3 end falls 3 residues outside the read, so it is completed with the germline J gene. The rearrangement uses TRBV10-2 and TRBJ2-7; TRBD1 matches 8 bases. After removal of 4 bases from V and 6 bases from J, the junction contained 5 bases not matched to a gene. This CDR3 spans 13 amino acids. CDR1 WSHSY and CDR2 SAAADI come from the germline V gene. The covered CDR3 bases are TGCGCCAGCAGTGGGGGACAGGACGGCGAG. It translates to CASSGGQDGE. The whole CDR3 region reads CASSGGQDGEQYF.

The CDR3 sequence is CASSPWGDEQYF. The sequenced CDR3 bases are TGTGCCAGCTCACCCTGGGGGGACGAG. This chain connects TRBV18 to TRBJ2-7, with a tentative D call TRBD2 (6 bases). The read ends 3 residues before the CDR3 terminus; that terminus is restored from the germline J gene. This CDR3 is built from 12 residues. V was shortened by 3 bases and J by 5 bases, with 8 bases between the two germline ends. Germline-derived CDR1 and CDR2 are KGHSH and LQKENI.

Details on this clone: Read coverage stops 3 residues before the CDR3 terminus; the germline J gene supplies the remainder. The rearrangement links TRBV6-4 to TRBJ2-3; 9 bases are a match to TRBD2. V shed 2 bases, J shed 2 bases, and the junction held 11 bases outside the gene matches. The CDR3 has 18 amino acids. Germline CDR1 is MRHNA and CDR2 is SNTAGT. CDR3 residues: CASSDRGATSGYTDTQYF. Partial CDR3 DNA: TGTGCCAGCAGTGACAGGGGGGCGACTAGCGGATACACAGATACG.

Details on this clone: The read finishes 3 residues shy of the CDR3 end, and the germline J gene is used to complete it. The chain is built from TRBV13 and TRBJ2-2; unclear D gene. The CDR3 totals 12 residues. The V gene's germline CDR1 is PRHDT and CDR2 FYEKMQ (reference sequence). The CDR3 protein is CASSPRPGLLFF. The covered CDR3 bases are TGTGCCAGCAGCCCACGGCCGGGTTTG. The full variable domain, with the rest looked up from reference TRBV13 and TRBJ2-2, is AAGVIQSPRHLIKEKRETATLKCYPIPRHDTVYWYQQGPGQDPQFLISFYEKMQSDKGSIPDRFSAQQFSDYHSELNMSSLELGDSALYFCASSPRPGLLFFGEGSRLTVL.

Concerning this clone: From the germline J gene comes the end of the CDR3, since the read stops 3 residues before it. This chain joins TRBV5-1 and TRBJ1-5; D is uncertain. With 0 bases removed from V and 5 bases from J, the gap between germline ends came to 6 bases. This CDR3 has 13 amino acids. Germline V gene lookup returns CDR1 SGHRS and CDR2 YFSETQ. The sequenced CDR3 bases are TGCGCCAGCAGCTTGGACGGGTATCAGCCC. Its translation: CASSLDGYQP. The complete CDR3 reads CASSLDGYQPQHF.

About this clone: The CDR3 extends 3 residues past the end of the read, so its final part is completed from the germline J gene. The chain recombines TRBV2 with TRBJ2-7; D is unresolved. Per germline, CDR1 SNHLY and CDR2 FYNNEI. The V end was cut by 3 bases, the J end by 6 bases, with 15 bases between. The CDR3 has 14 amino acids. The part of the CDR3 DNA that was read is TGTGCCAGCAGTGACGGTTTCCCGGTCCGCGAG. Amino acids: CASSDGFPVRE. The whole CDR3 sequence reads CASSDGFPVREQYF.

Incomplete CDR3 DNA: TGCAGTGCTAACGGGCGGCAGGGTGAAAAA. Amino acid sequence: CSANGRQGEK. The whole CDR3 reads CSANGRQGEKLFF. The V call is TRBV20-1, the J call TRBJ1-4; D possibly corresponds to TRBD1 (5 bases). The DNA ends 3 residues before the CDR3 does, and the rest of the CDR3 is filled in from the germline J gene. CDR1 DFQATT and CDR2 SNEGSKA come from the germline V gene (reference sequence). This CDR3 is built from 13 residues. Trimming took 4 bases from V and 7 from J, leaving 13 bases between them.

Regarding this clone: Read coverage stops 3 residues before the CDR3 terminus; the germline J gene supplies the remainder. The chain links TRBV6-1 to TRBJ2-3; D uncertain. V lost 2 bases to trimming and J lost 2 bases, with 14 bases between them. Germline V CDR1 and CDR2: MNHNS, SASEGT. The CDR3 covers 16 residues. The CDR3 spells CASSESRASDTDTQYF. The sequenced CDR3 bases are TGTGCCAGCAGTGAAAGTAGGGCCTCCGACACAGATACG.

Concerning this clone itself: The read comes to an end 3 residues before the CDR3 does, leaving the germline J gene to fill in the end. The genes are TRBV5-4 and TRBJ2-1; no clear D gene. The CDR3 consists of 12 residues. V lost 2 bases and J 8 bases, leaving 8 bases between the germline ends. Germline values: CDR1 SGHNT, CDR2 YYREEE (reference sequence). Partial CDR3 DNA: TGTGCCAGCAGCTTAAGCAGCGATGAG. This translates into CASSLSSDE. The whole CDR3 protein reads CASSLSSDEQFF.

Concerning this clone: The read ends 3 residues early relative to the CDR3; the germline J gene fills the gap. This sequence joins TRBV18 and TRBJ2-3; weak D call: TRBD1 (6 bases). Germline CDR1 KGHSH, CDR2 LQKENI. This CDR3 contains 15 residues. CDR3 residues: CASSPRQALQETQYF. CDR3 DNA, as far as it was read: TGTGCCAGCTCCCCGAGACAGGCCCTTCAAGAGACG.

Notes on this clone: With the read ending 3 residues before the CDR3 end, the germline J gene is used to fill in that end. The rearrangement links TRBV19 to TRBJ1-2, with 9 bases identical to TRBD1. Trimming at V came to 7 bases and at J to 6 bases, leaving 6 bases not matched to a gene. The CDR3 extends over 13 amino acids. CDR1 and CDR2 from the germline V gene are LNHDA and SQIVND (reference sequence). The CDR3 sequence is CASTPGQGHGYTF. The sequenced part of the CDR3 DNA is TGTGCCAGTACCCCGGGACAGGGACATGGC.

Concerning this clone: With the read ending 3 residues before the CDR3 end, the germline J gene is used to fill in that end. The chain is built from TRBV10-2 and TRBJ2-5; D may be TRBD2 (6 bases). The V and J ends lost 7 bases and 2 bases respectively, with 20 bases between them. This CDR3 has 16 residues. Germline lookup yields CDR1 WSHSY and CDR2 SAAADI. Incomplete CDR3 DNA: TGCGCCAGCACCCGGAGGGCGGGGATTGGGCAAGAGACC. Protein sequence: CASTRRAGIGQET. The CDR3 reads in full as CASTRRAGIGQETQYF.

Turning to this clone: The observed sequence ends 3 residues before the CDR3 terminus, with the missing tail filled in from the germline J gene. The rearrangement links TRBV7-2 to TRBJ2-5, with a possible D match to TRBD1 (6 bases). This CDR3 region has 14 residues. Germline V lookup: CDR1 SGHTA, CDR2 FQGNSA. Trimming stripped 5 bases from V and 5 bases from J, with 15 bases between. CDR3 DNA (partial): TGTGCCAGCAGCGGACGGACAGCCGGGGAGACC. It encodes CASSGRTAGET. The entire CDR3 protein is CASSGRTAGETQYF.

To note about this clone: The read terminates 3 residues before the CDR3 end, so the remaining end is supplied by the germline J gene. The J gene is TRBJ2-7, the V gene TRBV9, with 9 bases matching TRBD1. Germline V gene sequence: CDR1 SGDLS, CDR2 YYNGEE. The CDR3 length is 14 residues. The V and J ends lost 3 bases and 5 bases, in that order; junction bases with no gene match: 6. The sequenced part of the CDR3 DNA is TGTGCCAGCAGCGCCAACAGGGGGCAAGACGAG. This encodes CASSANRGQDE. The CDR3, in full, reads CASSANRGQDEQYF.